These T cell receptor beta chains were read from a single sample in a study of vaccination and CD4 T cells after COVID-19. TCRdb reprocessed the PCR reads via MiXCR and lists one record per CDR3 protein. The sample comprises approximately 10,000 distinct CDR3 sequences, 35% to 50% of which are singletons, and 20% to 25% rests with the top ten. What these receptors recognize is not known. Specimen: cultured CD4+ T cells from blood, collected after SARS-CoV-2 vaccination. Receptor source: a human donor with COVID-19. CDR3s include the opening cysteine and the closing phenylalanine or tryptophan. The D gene is left open where the match is weak. Rows may omit the clone size; those that give it use once, few, many or a size class.

size,V,D,J,DNA,CDR3
once,TRBV2,-,TRBJ1-5,TGTGCCAGCAGCTCGCAGTCAACCTTCTATAGCAATCAGCCCCAGCATTTT,CASSSQSTFYSNQPQHF
-,TRBV20-1,TRBD1,TRBJ2-1,TGCAGTGCTAGTGTGACAGGGGGTGAGCAGTTCTTC,CSASVTGGEQFF
-,TRBV10-2,-,TRBJ2-5,TGCGCCAGCCGCGACCCGGAGACCCAGTACTTC,CASRDPETQYF
once,TRBV19,-,TRBJ1-6,TGTGCCAGTAGTCTCCGGGGTTCACCCCTCCACTTT,CASSLRGSPLHF
few,TRBV7-2,TRBD1,TRBJ1-2,TGTGCCAGCAGCTTAGGACAGGGTGGCTATGGCTACACCTTC,CASSLGQGGYGYTF
-,TRBV4-1,-,TRBJ1-1,TGCGCCAGCAGCCAAGATCATCGGAACACTGAAGCTTTCTTT,CASSQDHRNTEAFF
few,TRBV7-2,-,TRBJ1-1,TGTGCCAGCAGCTTAGTTCGGGTGAGGGGATCTGAAGCTTTCTTT,CASSLVRVRGSEAFF
few,TRBV19,-,TRBJ1-5,TGTGCCAGTAGTATCCTAAGGGGTAGAAGCAATCAGCCCCAGCATTTT,CASSILRGRSNQPQHF
few,TRBV5-6,-,TRBJ1-6,TGTGCCAGCAGCCCGGCTGGGGTAAATTCACCCCTCCACTTT,CASSPAGVNSPLHF
-,TRBV29-1,-,TRBJ2-1,TGCAGCGTTTCTTACCAGGGGCGATGGGATGAGCAGTTCTTC,CSVSYQGRWDEQFF
-,TRBV7-6,-,TRBJ2-3,TGTGCCAGCAGCTTCACGGGGGCGGGGGGCACAGATACGCAGTATTTT,CASSFTGAGGTDTQYF
-,TRBV2,-,TRBJ2-5,TGTGCCAGCAGGATGGATCGGGGAGGAGAGACCCAGTACTTC,CASRMDRGGETQYF
-,TRBV19,TRBD1,TRBJ1-5,TGTGCCAGTAGTTCCGACAGGGTCAACTATCAGCCCCAGCATTTT,CASSSDRVNYQPQHF
few,TRBV30,-,TRBJ2-5,TGTGCCTGGAGTGCCGGATCTGACGGGGAGACCCAGTACTTC,CAWSAGSDGETQYF
-,TRBV5-1,TRBD1,TRBJ1-1,TGCGCCAGCAGCCCGGATGACAGGGTGGACACTGAAGCTTTCTTT,CASSPDDRVDTEAFF
-,TRBV6-1,TRBD1,TRBJ1-6,TGTGCCAGCAGTGAATTTCCCGGGACAGGGAACCTAAATAATTCACCCCTCCACTTT,CASSEFPGTGNLNNSPLHF
few,TRBV20-1,TRBD1,TRBJ2-2,TGCAGCGGGACAGGGAACACCGGGGAGCTGTTTTTT,CSGTGNTGELFF
-,TRBV20-1,TRBD2,TRBJ2-1,TGCAGTGCTGATGATGTAGCGGGGACCTACAATGAGCAGTTCTTC,CSADDVAGTYNEQFF
few,TRBV6-1,TRBD1,TRBJ2-5,TGTGCCAGCAGGAGGGACAGGGGGCAGACCCAGTACTTC,CASRRDRGQTQYF
few,TRBV28,-,TRBJ2-6,TGTGCCAGCAGTCTGACGGGGGCCAACGTCCTGACTTTC,CASSLTGANVLTF
-,TRBV7-2,TRBD2,TRBJ2-5,TGTGCCAGCAGCCCGACTAGCGGGGGTCCCCAGGGGACCCAGTACTTC,CASSPTSGGPQGTQYF
-,TRBV7-2,-,TRBJ2-7,TGTGCCAGCAGCTTAGGAGTGGGAAATTCCTACGAGCAGTACTTC,CASSLGVGNSYEQYF
-,TRBV7-2,-,TRBJ1-5,TGTGCCAGCAGCTTATGGACAGACAATCAGCCCCAGCATTTT,CASSLWTDNQPQHF
-,TRBV7-9,-,TRBJ1-2,TGTGCCAGCAGCTCGCCAACCCAGGGCCTCGGGGCTGGCTACACCTTC,CASSSPTQGLGAGYTF
-,TRBV4-3,-,TRBJ2-7,TGCGCCAGCAGCCAATTTGTCAGCTCCTACGAGCAGTACTTC,CASSQFVSSYEQYF
-,TRBV28,-,TRBJ2-7,TGTGCCAGCAATATGGGGTGGGAGCAGTACTTC,CASNMGWEQYF
-,TRBV2,-,TRBJ1-5,TGTGCCAGCAGTGACGACGCCAATCAGCCCCAGCATTTT,CASSDDANQPQHF
few,TRBV20-1,-,TRBJ2-4,TGCAGTGCTAGAGATAATGGACTCCTAGCCAAAAACATTCAGTACTTC,CSARDNGLLAKNIQYF
once,TRBV5-4,TRBD2,TRBJ2-3,TGTGCCAGCAGCTCCGGTGGTAGCGGGGGCGGTAAAGATACGCAGTATTTT,CASSSGGSGGGKDTQYF
-,TRBV7-2,-,TRBJ1-2,TGTGCCAGCAGCTTAGGAAGAGGGTTAAACTATGGCTACACCTTC,CASSLGRGLNYGYTF
few,TRBV20-1,-,TRBJ1-5,TGCAGTGCTAGAGAAGGCAATAGCAATCAGCCCCAGCATTTT,CSAREGNSNQPQHF
-,TRBV11-2,-,TRBJ2-5,TGTGCCAGCAGCTCCTGGGACGGGGAAGAGACCCAGTACTTC,CASSSWDGEETQYF
-,TRBV20-1,TRBD1,TRBJ2-4,TGCAGTGCTAGAGCGGACAGGGGCAGGAACATTCAGTACTTC,CSARADRGRNIQYF
-,TRBV20-1,-,TRBJ2-2,TGCAGTGCTAGATCTGACCTGGCCGGGGAGCTGTTTTTT,CSARSDLAGELFF
-,TRBV27,TRBD1,TRBJ1-1,TGTGCCAGCAGTTCACGGGACAGGGGGCTGGCTTTCTTT,CASSSRDRGLAFF
few,TRBV7-3,-,TRBJ2-2,TGTGCCAGCAGCTCAAGAAACACCGGGGAGCTGTTTTTT,CASSSRNTGELFF
few,TRBV6-1,-,TRBJ1-2,TGTGCCAGCAGGGACCGGGAGGGGAGGAACTATGGCTACACCTTC,CASRDREGRNYGYTF
-,TRBV5-1,-,TRBJ2-1,TGCGCCAGCAGCCCGCTGAGCGGACTATCCCCCGATGAGCAGTTCTTC,CASSPLSGLSPDEQFF
-,TRBV6-9,-,TRBJ1-2,TGTGCCAGCGTATTCGGGGGGGCTCAATCCTCTAACTATGGCTACACCTTC,CASVFGGAQSSNYGYTF
few,TRBV5-4,TRBD1,TRBJ2-7,TGTGCCAGCAGCTTGGGACAGGGGGCTTACGAGCAGTACTTC,CASSLGQGAYEQYF
-,TRBV20-1,TRBD2,TRBJ2-1,TGCAGTGCTAGATCGGGGACTAGCGGGGGGGCACCTGAGCAGTTCTTC,CSARSGTSGGAPEQFF
medium-sized,TRBV7-2,-,TRBJ1-5,TGTGCCAGCAGCTCCTCGGGACGCCCCAATCAGCCCCAGCATTTT,CASSSSGRPNQPQHF
few,TRBV18,-,TRBJ1-1,TGTGCCAGCTCACTCGGGGGATTCCGCACTGAAGCTTTCTTT,CASSLGGFRTEAFF
-,TRBV7-2,-,TRBJ1-1,TGTGCCAGCAGCGTTAGGACCCTGGGGAGGCCTGAAGCTTTCTTT,CASSVRTLGRPEAFF
-,TRBV27,-,TRBJ2-1,TGTGCCAGCAGTTTTCAGGCCCTCCAATCCGACAATGAGCAGTTCTTC,CASSFQALQSDNEQFF
few,TRBV24-1,-,TRBJ1-5,TGTGCCACCAGTGTCCCAGGGCCGGGGGATCAGCCCCAGCATTTT,CATSVPGPGDQPQHF
-,TRBV19,TRBD1,TRBJ2-1,TGTGCCAGTACCACGGGACAGTACAATGAGCAGTTCTTC,CASTTGQYNEQFF